The clone carrying this T cell receptor beta chain was detected a few times. The method was immunoSEQ multiplex PCR; TCRdb's version includes in-frame clones alone and lacks a portion of them. Of around 95,000 clones in the sample, approximately 92% were seen once. CDR3 length: 13 amino acids. Germline V lookup: CDR1 SQVTM, CDR2 ANQGSEA. The V end lost 6 bases, the J end lost 2 bases, and 10 bases lay between the germline ends. The sample comes from a study of T cell changes during pregnancy in multiple sclerosis. The V and J genes are TRBV29-1 and TRBJ2-2, with a tentative D call TRBD2 (6 bases). This sequence originates from a female donor with multiple sclerosis, enrolled in a pregnancy study. This sample comprised peripheral blood, obtained after pregnancy. CDR3 in DNA: TGCAGCGTGGGGACTGGAAACACCGGGGAGCTGTTTTTT. Translation: CSVGTGNTGELFF.